This T cell receptor (beta chain) was profiled in a study of PD-L1 blockade in urothelial cancer. Turning to the study itself: Dosed intravenously at 1,200 mg every 3 weeks, atezolizumab was initiated by patients in the mid-2010s. About 90% of the roughly 29 patients were men who had bladder-origin urothelial cancer.

Time point given: pretreatment peripheral blood. Repertoires were generated with immunoSEQ multiplex PCR, while TCRdb's copy carries only in-frame clones and drops some. Of around 45,000 clones listed, roughly four fifths are singletons. The material was PBMCs, obtained around atezolizumab (anti-PD-L1) treatment. The receptor was derived from a man between 45 and 60 years old with urothelial cancer.

The CDR3 sequence: CSVDRGRGYTF. The CDR3 nucleotides read TGCAGCGTTGACAGGGGGCGAGGCTACACCTTC. This chain uses TRBV29-1 with TRBJ1-2; TRBD1 matches 8 bases. Losses at the gene ends were 3 bases for V and 8 bases for J; bases not matched to a gene: 2. The CDR3 is 11 amino acids. The germline gives CDR1 SQVTM, CDR2 ANQGSEA.